The 18 T cell receptor beta chains in this list originate from one sample, sequenced in a study of spatial heterogeneity in lung cancer. MiXCR, run by TCRdb on the 5' RACE reads, gives a single entry per CDR3 protein. The repertoire has approximately 21,000 distinct CDR3 sequences, around 3.2% of them found once; the top ten carry around 28%. Documented time point: sample taken at primary tumor resection. Material for sequencing was whole RNA from tumor, nontumor lung or frozen PBMC, left unsorted. The specimen was PBMCs, collected at surgery. The receptors derive from a female donor with early-stage non-small cell lung cancer.

The table lists this clonotype with many counts. This rearrangement joins TRBV20-1 to TRBJ2-5; D unclear. With 1 base removed from V and 2 bases from J, the gap between germline ends came to 8 bases. The germline gives CDR1 DFQATT, CDR2 SNEGSKA (reference sequence). The CDR3 consists of 13 residues. The CDR3 region is CSARVEAQETQYF. DNA of the CDR3: TGCAGTGCTAGAGTAGAAGCGCAAGAGACCCAGTACTTC.

This clonotype was seen only a few times. The chain is built from TRBV6-5 and TRBJ2-3; 11 positions match TRBD2. This CDR3 region has 16 residues. Germline lookup yields CDR1 MNHEY and CDR2 SVGAGI. Trimming took 8 bases from V and 0 from J; bases not matched to a gene: 7. CDR3 nucleotide sequence: TGTGCCAGCGCCGGGACTAGCGGCCCTAGCACAGATACGCAGTATTTT. The encoded protein is CASAGTSGPSTDTQYF.

Only a few counts were recorded for this clonotype. The chain couples TRBV4-1 to TRBJ2-1; TRBD2 agrees at 8 bases. Trimming at V came to 1 base and at J to 0 bases, leaving 11 bases not matched to a gene. The germline CDR1 and CDR2 sequences are MGHRA and YSYEKL. The CDR3 totals 19 residues. CDR3 DNA: TGCGCCAGCAGCCAAGGGGTTGGTAGCGGGACGAGCTCCTACAATGAGCAGTTCTTC. Encoded protein: CASSQGVGSGTSSYNEQFF.

This clonotype was seen repeatedly, ten times or more. The chain employs TRBV15 and TRBJ2-7; D call uncertain. Trimming shortened V by 0 bases and J by 2 bases, and 8 bases separated the two germline ends. The CDR3 length is 14 residues. CDR1 is LNHNV and CDR2 is YYDKDF in the germline V gene (reference sequence). The CDR3 DNA follows: TGTGCCACCAGCAGAGAAGGTGGGGCCTACGAGCAGTACTTC. This codes for CATSREGGAYEQYF.

This clonotype was found many times. V and J are TRBV28 and TRBJ1-4; 11 bases align to TRBD1. Unmatched junction bases numbered 17, after V lost 5 bases and J lost 0 bases. The length of the CDR3 is 21 residues. Germline assignment: CDR1 MDHEN and CDR2 SYDVKM. CDR3 coding DNA: TGTGCCAGCAGTCTAGAGCTCCCGGGACAGGGGGGTTTTGCAACTAATGAAAAACTGTTTTTT. It is translated as CASSLELPGQGGFATNEKLFF.

This clonotype was observed many times. The chain uses TRBV14 and TRBJ1-2; D remains ambiguous. CDR1 and CDR2 (germline): SGHDN, FVKESK. Trimming removed 1 base at V and 5 bases at J, with 5 bases between. This CDR3 region has 12 residues. CDR3 in amino acids: CASSQVWYGYTF. The CDR3 DNA reads TGTGCCAGCAGCCAAGTTTGGTATGGCTACACCTTC.

The rearrangement uses TRBV6-5 and TRBJ2-5; tentative D call: TRBD1 (6 bases). The CDR3 loop spans 13 amino acids. V lost 5 bases and J lost 4, with 11 bases in between. Germline CDR1 reads MNHEY; CDR2 reads SVGAGI. In DNA form, the CDR3 reads TGTGCCAGCAGTCACCAGGGGCGAGAGACCCAGTACTTC. Protein product: CASSHQGRETQYF.

This clonotype occurred many times. The chain links TRBV10-3 to TRBJ2-1; D possibly corresponds to TRBD2 (7 bases). The CDR3 consists of 16 residues. V was pared by 2 bases and J by 9 bases, with 20 bases between. CDR1 is ENHRY, CDR2 SYGVKD, per germline. This CDR3 is CAISEPPGAGVVEQFF. CDR3 coding DNA: TGTGCCATCAGTGAGCCCCCGGGGGCGGGAGTCGTTGAGCAGTTCTTC.

This clonotype was observed many times. The genes are TRBV7-9 and TRBJ1-2; maybe TRBD1 (5 bases). CDR3 size: 12 residues. The germline V and J ends were trimmed by 1 base and 6 bases, with 6 bases remaining between them. The germline V gene encodes CDR1 SEHNR and CDR2 FQNEAQ (reference sequence). The CDR3, as DNA: TGTGCCAGCAGCTTAGAAGGGGATGGCTACACCTTC. This translates into CASSLEGDGYTF.

This clonotype was observed many times. CDR3 amino acids: CSARLSGRNVNEQFF. CDR3 sequence (DNA): TGCAGTGCTAGACTAAGCGGGAGGAATGTAAATGAGCAGTTCTTC. This chain links TRBV20-1 with TRBJ2-1; 9 nucleotides align to TRBD2. Germline CDR1 is DFQATT and CDR2 is SNEGSKA (reference sequence). After removal of 2 bases from V and 7 bases from J, the junction contained 9 bases not matched to a gene. The CDR3 runs to 15 residues.

This clonotype was found many times. The chain uses TRBV5-1 and TRBJ2-7, with TRBD2 identical over 10 bases. V lost 1 base and J lost 2; bases outside the gene matches: 9. The CDR3 has 17 amino acids. Germline lookup yields CDR1 SGHRS and CDR2 YFSETQ. As DNA, the CDR3 is TGCGCCAGCAGCTTGTCTCTAGCGGGAGCCTCGGCCTACGAGCAGTACTTC. Translation: CASSLSLAGASAYEQYF.

This clonotype was counted between two and nine times. One end of the junction is discordant with germline, which a read error may explain. The chain couples TRBV7-7 to TRBJ2-2; weak D call: TRBD2 (5 bases). CDR3 size: 13 residues. Germline CDR1 and CDR2: SSHAT and FNYEAQ (reference sequence). The CDR3 here is CASSPIATGELFF. The CDR3 coding sequence is TGTGCTAGCAGCCCCATAGCGACCGGGGAGCTGTTTTTT.

This clonotype appeared many times. V and J are TRBV3-1 and TRBJ2-7; 7 nucleotides line up with TRBD2. Per germline, CDR1 LGHDT and CDR2 YNNKEL (reference sequence). Losses at the gene ends were 4 bases for V and 4 bases for J; bases not matched to a gene: 10. The CDR3 spans 15 residues. In DNA, the CDR3 is TGTGCCAGCAGCCCCGGGGCGGGAGTGGGGTACGAGCAGTACTTC. Translated, it gives CASSPGAGVGYEQYF.

This clonotype was observed at least ten times. The chain combines TRBV2 with TRBJ2-3, with 8 positions matching TRBD2. The V gene end was trimmed by 8 bases and the J gene end by 5 bases; junction bases not matched to a gene: 9. CDR1 SNHLY and CDR2 FYNNEI come from the germline V gene. CDR3 length: 14 amino acids. In DNA, the CDR3 is TGTGCCAGCGTCCTAGCGGGTGCGGGAGATACGCAGTATTTT. Protein product: CASVLAGAGDTQYF. Variable domain in full (rest from reference TRBV2 and TRBJ2-3): EPEVTQTPSHQVTQMGQEVILRCVPISNHLYFYWYRQILGQKVEFLVSFYNNEISEKSEIFDDQFSVERPDGSNFTLKIRSTKLEDSAMYFCASVLAGAGDTQYFGPGTRLTVL.

With respect to this clonotype: A read error may explain this, as a much larger clone is one base away. The J gene is TRBJ2-7, the V gene TRBV19, with 9 bases matching TRBD2. From germline, CDR1 is LNHDA and CDR2 SQIVND (reference sequence). The length of the CDR3 is 13 residues. This CDR3 is CASSITSGYERYF. In nucleotides, the CDR3 is TGTGCCAGTAGTATCACTAGCGGGTACGAGCGGTACTTC.

This clonotype was seen ten or more times. The chain has TRBV28 and TRBJ2-6; 10 bases map to TRBD2. V dropped 2 bases and J dropped 0; count of bases not matched to a gene: 7. This CDR3 spans 19 amino acids. CDR1 and CDR2 (germline): MDHEN, SYDVKM. The DNA for the CDR3 is TGTGCCAGCAGTTTAACCGGACTAGCGGACCCCTCTGGGGCCAACGTCCTGACTTTC. Translated: CASSLTGLADPSGANVLTF.

This clonotype was seen many times. The V and J genes are TRBV29-1 and TRBJ2-2; the D call may be TRBD1 or TRBD2 (6 bases each). V lost 0 bases and J lost 6, with 14 bases in between. This CDR3 contains 15 residues. Germline CDR1 SQVTM, CDR2 ANQGSEA. The CDR3 spells CSVEDTGAGAGELFF. The CDR3 DNA reads TGCAGCGTTGAAGATACGGGGGCTGGGGCCGGGGAGCTGTTTTTT.

This clonotype was observed at least ten times. The chain recombines TRBV10-3 with TRBJ2-7; TRBD1 agrees at 9 bases. V gave up 2 bases and J gave up 1 base; unmatched junction bases: 12. Germline values: CDR1 ENHRY, CDR2 SYGVKD. The CDR3 extends over 18 amino acids. The CDR3 DNA is TGTGCCATCAGTGAGCCAGGGGGTAGGGACAGGGATTCCTACGAGCAGTACTTC. Amino acid sequence: CAISEPGGRDRDSYEQYF.